These T cell receptor beta chains were read from a single sample in a study of blood T cell repertoires in COVID-19. Assay used: immunoSEQ multiplex PCR; TCRdb lists only in-frame clones, some missing. The data contain about 200,000 clones, 70% to 90% of them singletons. The specimen was peripheral blood. These receptors all come from a woman aged 40 to 50 who had recovered from COVID-19. CDR3s include the opening cysteine and the closing phenylalanine or tryptophan. The D gene is left open where the match is weak. Clone size appears in some rows only: once, few, many, or a class for an expanded clone.

abundance	d_gene	v_gene	j_gene	CDR3aa	CDR3nt
.	TRBD1	TRBV29-1	TRBJ2-7	CSVEGDRESYEQYF	TGCAGCGTTGAAGGAGACAGGGAATCCTACGAGCAGTACTTC
few	TRBD2	TRBV9	TRBJ2-7	CASSETSGRALEEQYF	TGTGCCAGCAGCGAGACTAGCGGGAGGGCCCTGGAAGAGCAGTACTTC
.	.	TRBV6-5	TRBJ2-1	CASSYSRLSSYNEQFF	TGTGCCAGCAGTTACTCCCGACTATCCTCCTACAATGAGCAGTTCTTC
.	TRBD1	TRBV19	TRBJ1-4	CASSLYPDRRRPTKLFF	TGTGCCAGTAGCCTATACCCGGACAGGCGACGACCCACGAAACTGTTTTTT
.	TRBD1	TRBV11-2	TRBJ2-6	CASTSPGQGGSSGANVLTF	TGTGCCAGCACCTCCCCCGGACAGGGGGGAAGCTCTGGGGCCAACGTCCTGACTTTC
.	TRBD2	TRBV9	TRBJ2-7	CASSVGAGLAGVEQYF	TGTGCCAGCAGCGTCGGCGCGGGACTAGCGGGAGTCGAGCAGTACTTC
.	.	TRBV4-1	TRBJ2-7	CASSQEQFSYEQYF	TGCGCCAGCAGCCAAGAGCAGTTCTCCTACGAGCAGTACTTC
.	TRBD1	TRBV5-1	TRBJ2-2	CASSLTGANTGELFF	TGCGCCAGCAGCTTGACAGGGGCAAACACCGGGGAGCTGTTTTTT
.	.	TRBV6-5	TRBJ2-3	CASSLMTYPTDTQYF	TGTGCCAGCAGTCTTATGACTTATCCCACAGATACGCAGTATTTT
.	.	TRBV5-1	TRBJ2-5	CASTISRVGGVETQYF	TGCGCCAGCACAATCTCCAGGGTCGGTGGGGTAGAGACCCAGTACTTC
.	.	TRBV4-2	TRBJ2-7	CASSREAVSYEQYF	TGTGCCAGCAGCCGCGAGGCCGTCTCCTACGAGCAGTACTTC
.	TRBD1	TRBV7-9	TRBJ1-1	CASSYPDRGLSEAFF	TGTGCCAGCAGCTACCCGGACAGGGGACTTTCTGAAGCTTTCTTT
.	TRBD2	TRBV9	TRBJ2-1	CASSVEWLAGANEQFF	TGTGCCAGCAGCGTAGAATGGCTAGCGGGAGCGAATGAGCAGTTCTTC
.	TRBD2	TRBV7-9	TRBJ2-2	CASSLVAGHTGELFF	TGTGCCAGCAGCTTGGTAGCGGGCCACACCGGGGAGCTGTTTTTT
.	.	TRBV7-6	TRBJ1-1	CASSLGGGRRYTEAFF	TGTGCCAGCAGCTTAGGCGGGGGACGGAGGTACACTGAAGCTTTCTTT
.	.	TRBV7-8	TRBJ1-6	CASSLSQDTPHF	TGTGCCAGCAGCTTATCACAGGACACTCCTCACTTT
.	TRBD1	TRBV6-2/TRBV6-3	TRBJ2-1	CASSYTGRGPNRGNEQFF	TGTGCCAGCAGTTATACGGGCAGGGGGCCAAACCGTGGCAATGAGCAGTTCTTC
once	TRBD1	TRBV7-9	TRBJ1-2	CASSATGGFNSEYGYTF	TGTGCCAGCAGCGCAACAGGGGGGTTTAATTCTGAATATGGCTACACCTTC
.	TRBD1	TRBV25-1	TRBJ1-4	CASSDGQAGEKLFF	TGTGCCAGCAGTGACGGACAGGCGGGGGAAAAACTGTTTTTT
.	TRBD1	TRBV19	TRBJ1-1	CASLTGTGVTEAFF	TGTGCCAGTTTAACCGGGACAGGGGTCACTGAAGCTTTCTTT
.	TRBD1	TRBV18	TRBJ1-5	CASSPPGQGAQPQHF	TGTGCCAGCTCACCACCGGGACAGGGTGCTCAGCCCCAGCATTTT
once	.	TRBV2	TRBJ1-5	CASRWGGGNQPQHF	TGTGCCAGCAGGTGGGGGGGTGGCAATCAGCCCCAGCATTTT
.	TRBD2	TRBV30	TRBJ2-1	CAWSVRTSDRWGAYNEQFF	TGTGCCTGGAGTGTACGGACTAGCGATCGATGGGGCGCCTACAATGAGCAGTTCTTC
once	TRBD1	TRBV6-5	TRBJ1-6	CASSYSGQGFSPLHF	TGTGCCAGCAGTTACTCGGGACAGGGCTTTTCACCCCTCCACTTT
once	TRBD1	TRBV2	TRBJ1-1	CASSEGGWGQITTEAFF	TGTGCCAGCAGTGAAGGGGGGTGGGGACAGATTACCACTGAAGCTTTCTTT
.	.	TRBV30	TRBJ2-1	CAWSVRSEQFF	TGTGCCTGGAGTGTACGTAGCGAGCAGTTCTTC
.	TRBD1	TRBV19	TRBJ2-1	CASSIGDRGHNEQFF	TGTGCCAGTAGTATAGGGGACAGGGGCCACAATGAGCAGTTCTTC
.	TRBD1	TRBV4-2	TRBJ1-2	CASRPDRAPNYGYTF	TGTGCCAGCAGGCCCGACAGGGCTCCTAACTATGGCTACACCTTC
.	.	TRBV6-5	TRBJ1-3	CASSSTGGNTIYF	TGTGCCAGCAGTAGTACAGGGGGAAACACCATATATTTT
.	.	TRBV5-1	TRBJ2-7	CASGEGGPYEQYF	TGCGCCAGCGGCGAGGGCGGACCCTACGAGCAGTACTTC
.	TRBD1	TRBV6-5	TRBJ2-7	CASRGTGNSYEQYF	TGTGCCAGCAGAGGGACAGGGAACTCCTACGAGCAGTACTTC
.	TRBD1	TRBV9	TRBJ1-2	CASSWGQGYGGYGYTF	TGTGCCAGCAGCTGGGGACAGGGGTACGGCGGCTATGGCTACACCTTC
.	.	TRBV5-1	TRBJ2-2	CASSLGYKNTGELFF	TGCGCCAGCAGCTTGGGTTATAAGAACACCGGGGAGCTGTTTTTT
.	TRBD2	TRBV29-1	TRBJ2-7	CSVGLAGGRYEQYF	TGCAGCGTTGGCCTAGCGGGAGGAAGGTACGAGCAGTACTTC
.	TRBD2	TRBV6-4	TRBJ2-3	CASSLAGETDTQYF	TGTGCCAGCAGCCTAGCGGGAGAAACAGATACGCAGTATTTT
.	.	TRBV9	TRBJ1-1	CASSAGQTLNTEAFF	TGTGCCAGCAGCGCAGGACAGACGTTGAACACTGAAGCTTTCTTT
.	.	TRBV3-1/TRBV3-2	TRBJ1-6	CASSQRGSEHSPLHF	TGTGCCAGCAGCCAAAGGGGCAGCGAGCATTCACCCCTCCACTTT
.	TRBD2	TRBV9	TRBJ2-7	CASSVGAGGPYEQYF	TGTGCCAGCAGCGTCGGAGCGGGAGGGCCCTACGAGCAGTACTTC
few	TRBD2	TRBV7-3	TRBJ2-7	CASSPSGVREQYF	TGTGCCAGCAGCCCTAGCGGGGTTCGGGAGCAGTACTTC
.	TRBD2	TRBV13	TRBJ2-6	CASSRGLAADSGANVLTF	TGTGCCAGCAGCCGGGGACTAGCGGCCGACTCTGGGGCCAACGTCCTGACTTTC
once	.	TRBV19	TRBJ2-1	CASSPPGTPANEQFF	TGTGCCAGCAGTCCACCAGGGACTCCTGCTAATGAGCAGTTCTTC
.	.	TRBV7-3	TRBJ2-5	CASSLGGTAQETQYF	TGTGCCAGCAGCTTAGGGGGGACGGCCCAAGAGACCCAGTACTTC
few	.	TRBV21-1	TRBJ2-5	CASSNIPGQGWETQYF	TGTGCCAGCAGCAATATTCCGGGACAGGGTTGGGAGACCCAGTACTTC
many	.	TRBV28	TRBJ2-5	CASRRGGLETQYF	TGTGCCAGCAGGCGGGGAGGACTTGAGACCCAGTACTTC
.	TRBD1	TRBV6-5	TRBJ1-2	CASYTGDYGYTF	TGTGCCAGCTATACAGGGGACTATGGCTACACCTTC
.	TRBD1	TRBV18	TRBJ1-2	CASSPGQGENYGYTF	TGTGCCAGCTCACCCGGACAGGGCGAGAACTATGGCTACACCTTC
.	.	TRBV19	TRBJ1-2	CASSPSGDYGYTF	TGTGCCAGTAGTCCATCCGGGGACTACGGCTACACCTTC
.	.	TRBV14	TRBJ2-3	CASSQETAADTQYF	TGTGCCAGCAGCCAAGAAACAGCAGCAGATACGCAGTATTTT
once	TRBD1	TRBV7-9	TRBJ2-5	CASSLATGAETQYF	TGTGCCAGCAGCTTAGCCACAGGGGCAGAGACCCAGTACTTC
.	.	TRBV11-3	TRBJ1-1	CASSSTGYTEAFF	TGTGCCAGCAGCTCAACAGGGTATACTGAAGCTTTCTTT
.	.	TRBV3-1/TRBV3-2	TRBJ1-1	CASSQDKNTEAFF	TGTGCCAGCAGCCAAGACAAGAACACTGAAGCTTTCTTT
.	TRBD1	TRBV7-9	TRBJ2-5	CASSAPTYDRVQETQYF	TGTGCCAGCAGCGCCCCTACTTACGACAGGGTACAAGAGACCCAGTACTTC
.	.	TRBV7-9	TRBJ2-3	CASTLEGSTDTQYF	TGTGCCAGCACCCTAGAGGGTAGCACAGATACGCAGTATTTT
.	TRBD2	TRBV2	TRBJ2-5	CASSWTSGETQYF	TGTGCCAGCAGTTGGACTAGCGGGGAGACCCAGTACTTC
.	TRBD1	TRBV6-1	TRBJ2-2	CASSVGTGWNTGELFF	TGTGCCAGCAGTGTGGGGACAGGGTGGAACACCGGGGAGCTGTTTTTT
.	.	TRBV3-1/TRBV3-2	TRBJ1-4	CASSHVDIVNEKLFF	TGTGCCAGCAGCCACGTTGATATAGTTAATGAAAAACTGTTTTTT